This TCR beta chain stems from a study of T cell repertoires in cytomegalovirus infection. Study results and caveats: Frequencies of public TCR beta families were cumulated, and this identified carriers of CMV plus the relevant HLA.

Germline CDR1 is SGHVS and CDR2 is FNYEAQ. The CDR3 extends over 12 amino acids. V lost 8 bases and J 6 bases, leaving 10 bases between the germline ends. With regard to this clonotype: The antigen remains undetermined.

MiXCR, applied by TCRdb to the reads, yields one record per CDR3 protein. This sample has fewer than 70,000 distinct CDR3 sequences; about 26% occur once, and the top ten carry 59%. The receptor comes from a human donor in good health (CMV status not recorded). Some clones in this sample may be carry-over from other donors' samples. The material sequenced was CD8+ T cells from cultured PBMCs, taken from culture after CMV antigen stimulation. The rearrangement joins TRBV7-6 to TRBJ2-2, with unresolved D. The CDR3 sequence: CASRKGSGELFF. The CDR3, as DNA: TGTGCCAGCCGGAAAGGTTCCGGGGAGCTGTTTTTT.